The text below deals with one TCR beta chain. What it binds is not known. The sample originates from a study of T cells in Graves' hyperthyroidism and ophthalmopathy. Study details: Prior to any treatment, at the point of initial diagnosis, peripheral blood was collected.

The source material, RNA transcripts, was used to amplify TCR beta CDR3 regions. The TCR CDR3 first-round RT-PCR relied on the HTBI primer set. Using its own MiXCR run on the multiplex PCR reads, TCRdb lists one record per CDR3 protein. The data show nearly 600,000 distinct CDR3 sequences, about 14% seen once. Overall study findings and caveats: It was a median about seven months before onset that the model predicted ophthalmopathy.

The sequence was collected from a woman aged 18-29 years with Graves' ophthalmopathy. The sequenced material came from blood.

CDR3 sequence (DNA): TGTGCCAGCAGTGATCCAGGGAATCAGCCCCAGCATTTT. It codes for CASSDPGNQPQHF. This sequence joins TRBV28 and TRBJ1-5; a weak D match, TRBD1 (5 bases). Trimming removed 5 bases from V and 4 bases from J, with 9 bases in between. The CDR3 totals 13 residues. The V gene's germline CDR1 is MDHEN and CDR2 SYDVKM.